This entry lists 10 T cell receptor beta chains sequenced from one sample in a study of cytomegalovirus exposure and HLA in healthy donors. PCR primers comprised 60 Vbeta and 13 Jbeta primers. Method: immunoSEQ multiplex PCR; TCRdb's copy keeps in-frame clones and lacks some. The table lists 150,000 to 200,000 clones, around 87% of them singletons, with roughly 1.7% in the top ten. The sequencing input was PBMCs. These receptors originate from a young woman in good health and CMV-seronegative.

In its sample, this clone was seen once. This chain joins TRBV18 and TRBJ1-3; 8 bases match TRBD1. V shed 3 bases and J 0 bases; nucleotides not matched to a gene: 4. CDR3 size: 16 residues. Germline-derived CDR1 and CDR2 are KGHSH and LQKENI. The CDR3 spells CASSPLGQVSGNTIYF. The CDR3, as DNA: TGTGCCAGCTCACCTCTGGGACAGGTCTCTGGAAACACCATATATTTT.

This chain joins TRBV7-9 and TRBJ2-7, with 9 bases matching TRBD1. Germline loops: CDR1 SEHNR, CDR2 FQNEAQ (reference sequence). This CDR3 spans 15 amino acids. J lost 2 bases, V lost 2 bases, and 4 bases had no gene match. CDR3 in DNA: TGTGCCAGCAGCTTACGGAGGACAGGGGCCTACGAGCAGTACTTC. This sequence encodes CASSLRRTGAYEQYF.

This chain links TRBV6-5 with TRBJ1-2; possibly TRBD1 for D (5 bases). The germline CDR1 and CDR2 sequences are MNHEY and SVGAGI. The CDR3 contains 13 residues. Trimming pared 2 bases from V and 7 bases from J, leaving 11 bases between. The CDR3 loop is CASSYGRASGYTF. The CDR3 coding sequence is TGTGCCAGCAGTTACGGCAGGGCTAGTGGCTACACCTTC.

V and J are TRBV5-4 and TRBJ1-1, with D possibly being TRBD1 (6 bases). V was shortened by 0 bases and J by 0 bases, with 9 bases between the two germline ends. CDR1 and CDR2 from the germline V gene are SGHNT and YYREEE (reference sequence). This CDR3 has 15 residues. The CDR3 nucleotides read TGTGCCAGCAGCTTGGGCAGGGGTATGAACACTGAAGCTTTCTTT. As protein: CASSLGRGMNTEAFF.

This clone was seen just once. This sequence joins TRBV28 and TRBJ2-2; TRBD2 aligns across 11 bases. The V segment lost 3 bases and the J segment 5 bases; nucleotides outside the gene matches: 2. CDR3 length: 15 amino acids. In germline, CDR1 is MDHEN, CDR2 SYDVKM. The CDR3 protein is CASSFTSGGTGELFF. CDR3 coding DNA: TGTGCCAGCAGTTTCACTAGCGGGGGTACCGGGGAGCTGTTTTTT.

This clone was counted between two and nine times. In DNA form, the CDR3 reads TGTGCCAGCAGCTCCCTTCTGACAGGCAGTTATAATTCACCCCTCCACTTT. It encodes CASSSLLTGSYNSPLHF. This chain links TRBV7-2 with TRBJ1-6, with D perhaps matching TRBD1 (6 bases). Germline V gene lookup returns CDR1 SGHTA and CDR2 FQGNSA. Trimming pared 4 bases from V and 4 bases from J, leaving 17 bases between. The CDR3 totals 17 residues. The complete variable domain, with remaining parts taken from reference TRBV7-2 and TRBJ1-6, reads GAGVSQSPSNKVTEKGKDVELRCDPISGHTALYWYRQSLGQGLEFLIYFQGNSAPDKSGLPSDRFSAERTGGSVSTLTIQRTQQEDSAVYLCASSSLLTGSYNSPLHFGNGTRLTVT.

This rearrangement joins TRBV5-6 to TRBJ2-1; TRBD2 aligns across 13 bases. The CDR3 totals 15 residues. With V trimmed by 4 bases and J by 9 bases, 7 bases remained unmatched. Germline lookup yields CDR1 SGHDT and CDR2 YYEEEE. The CDR3 coding sequence is TGTGCCAGCAGCCCCGGGACTAGCGGGATGGGTGAGCAGTTCTTC. This gives the protein CASSPGTSGMGEQFF.

The rearrangement uses TRBV6-5 and TRBJ2-1, with TRBD2 matching over 12 bases. After removal of 7 bases from V and 4 bases from J, the junction contained 5 bases not matched to a gene. Germline-derived CDR1 and CDR2 are MNHEY and SVGAGI. CDR3 length: 15 residues. CDR3 protein: CASTPSGRGYNEQFF. The CDR3, as DNA: TGTGCCAGCACCCCTAGCGGGAGGGGGTACAATGAGCAGTTCTTC.

CDR3 DNA sequence: TGCGCCAGCAGCCTTTACGGGGGACAGTCCGCCTACGAGCAGTACTTC. Its translation: CASSLYGGQSAYEQYF. This rearrangement joins TRBV5-1 to TRBJ2-7, with D perhaps matching TRBD1 (7 bases). Trimming removed 4 bases at V and 2 bases at J, with 19 bases between. The V gene's germline CDR1 is SGHRS and CDR2 YFSETQ. The CDR3 is 16 amino acids.

V gene TRBV5-1 combines with J gene TRBJ1-2; TRBD1 matches 8 bases. This CDR3 is built from 13 residues. J gave up 10 bases and V 6 bases, and 11 bases lay outside the gene matches. CDR1 is SGHRS and CDR2 is YFSETQ in the germline V gene. Here the CDR3 reads CASKTGVKSTYTF. In DNA, the CDR3 is TGCGCCAGCAAGACAGGGGTTAAGTCTACCTACACCTTC.